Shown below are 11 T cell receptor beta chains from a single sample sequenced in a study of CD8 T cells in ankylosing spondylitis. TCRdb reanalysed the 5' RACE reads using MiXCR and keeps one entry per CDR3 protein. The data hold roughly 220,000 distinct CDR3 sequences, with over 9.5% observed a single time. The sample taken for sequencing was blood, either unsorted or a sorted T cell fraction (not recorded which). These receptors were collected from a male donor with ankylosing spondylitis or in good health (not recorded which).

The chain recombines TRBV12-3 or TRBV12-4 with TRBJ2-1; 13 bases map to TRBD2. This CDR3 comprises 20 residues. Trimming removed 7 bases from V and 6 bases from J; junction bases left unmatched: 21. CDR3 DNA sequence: TGTGCCAGCAATTTCGGGAGGACTAGCGGGGGCCATACGGACGGCAATGAGCAGTTCTTC. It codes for CASNFGRTSGGHTDGNEQFF.

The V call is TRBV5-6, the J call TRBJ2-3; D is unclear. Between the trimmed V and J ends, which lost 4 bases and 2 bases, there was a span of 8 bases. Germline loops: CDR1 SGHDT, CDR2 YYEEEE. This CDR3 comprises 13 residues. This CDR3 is CASSLLATDTQYF. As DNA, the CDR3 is TGTGCCAGCAGCCTTTTAGCCACAGATACGCAGTATTTT. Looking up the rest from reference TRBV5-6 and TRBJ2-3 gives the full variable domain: DAGVTQSPTHLIKTRGQQVTLRCSPKSGHDTVSWYQQALGQGPQFIFQYYEEEERQRGNFPDRFSGHQFPNYSSELNVNALLLGDSALYLCASSLLATDTQYFGPGTRLTVL.

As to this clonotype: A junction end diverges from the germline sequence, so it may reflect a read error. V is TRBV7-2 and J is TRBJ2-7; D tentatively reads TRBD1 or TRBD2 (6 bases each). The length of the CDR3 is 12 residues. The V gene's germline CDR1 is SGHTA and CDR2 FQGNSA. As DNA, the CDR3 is TGTGGCAGCAGCCAAGTGGGGGGCCAACCGTACTTC. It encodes CGSSQVGGQPYF.

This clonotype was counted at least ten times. The CDR3 protein is CASSQTSPETQYF. DNA of the CDR3: TGTGCCAGCAGTCAAACTTCCCCAGAGACCCAGTACTTC. The chain couples TRBV6-1 to TRBJ2-5; D uncertain. Trimming pared 5 bases from V and 4 bases from J, leaving 11 bases between. Per the germline V gene, CDR1 is MNHNS and CDR2 is SASEGT. The CDR3 has 13 amino acids.

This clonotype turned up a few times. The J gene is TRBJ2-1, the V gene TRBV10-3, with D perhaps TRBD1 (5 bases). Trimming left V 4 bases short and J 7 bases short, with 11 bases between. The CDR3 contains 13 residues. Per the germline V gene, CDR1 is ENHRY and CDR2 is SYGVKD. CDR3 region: CAISGTQGNEQFF. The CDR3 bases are TGTGCCATCAGTGGGACCCAGGGAAATGAGCAGTTCTTC.

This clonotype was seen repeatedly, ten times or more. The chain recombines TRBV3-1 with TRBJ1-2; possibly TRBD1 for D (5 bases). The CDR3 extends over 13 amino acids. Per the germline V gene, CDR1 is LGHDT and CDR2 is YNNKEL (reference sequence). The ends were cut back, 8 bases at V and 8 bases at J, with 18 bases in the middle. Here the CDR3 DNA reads TGTGCCAGCGCCCCCAGGGAACTATACGGCTACACCTTC. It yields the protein CASAPRELYGYTF.

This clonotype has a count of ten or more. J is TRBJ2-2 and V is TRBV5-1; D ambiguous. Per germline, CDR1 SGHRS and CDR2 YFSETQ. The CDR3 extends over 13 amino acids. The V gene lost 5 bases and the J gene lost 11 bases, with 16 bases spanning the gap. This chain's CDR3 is CASRPAAPHELFF. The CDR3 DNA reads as TGCGCCAGCAGACCCGCGGCGCCGCATGAGCTGTTTTTT.

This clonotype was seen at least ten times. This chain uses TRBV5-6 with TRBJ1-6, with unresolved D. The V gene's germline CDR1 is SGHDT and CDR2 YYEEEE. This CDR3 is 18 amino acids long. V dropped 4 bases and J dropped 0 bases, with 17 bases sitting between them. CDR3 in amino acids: CASSRRTDSFSYNSPLHF. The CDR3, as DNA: TGTGCCAGCAGCCGACGTACTGATTCTTTCTCCTATAATTCACCCCTCCACTTT.

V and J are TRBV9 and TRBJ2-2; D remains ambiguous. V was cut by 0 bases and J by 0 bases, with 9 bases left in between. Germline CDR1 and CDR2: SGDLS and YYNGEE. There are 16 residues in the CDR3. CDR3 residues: CASSVGFSANTGELFF. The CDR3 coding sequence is TGTGCCAGCAGCGTAGGATTCAGCGCGAACACCGGGGAGCTGTTTTTT. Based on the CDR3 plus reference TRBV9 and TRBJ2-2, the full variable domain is DSGVTQTPKHLITATGQRVTLRCSPRSGDLSVYWYQQSLDQGLQFLIQYYNGEERAKGNILERFSAQQFPDLHSELNLSSLELGDSALYFCASSVGFSANTGELFFGEGSRLTVL.

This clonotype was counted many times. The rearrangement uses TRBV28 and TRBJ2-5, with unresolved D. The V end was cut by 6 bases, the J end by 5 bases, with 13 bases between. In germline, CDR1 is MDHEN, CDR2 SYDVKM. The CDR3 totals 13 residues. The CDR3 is CASSPVSRETQYF. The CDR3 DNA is TGTGCCAGCAGCCCCGTATCCCGGGAGACCCAGTACTTC.

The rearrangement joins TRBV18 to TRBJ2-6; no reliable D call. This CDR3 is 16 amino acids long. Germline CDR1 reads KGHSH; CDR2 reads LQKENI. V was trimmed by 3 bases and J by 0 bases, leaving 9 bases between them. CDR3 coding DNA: TGTGCCAGCTCACCCCTGAGTACCTCTGGGGCCAACGTCCTGACTTTC. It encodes CASSPLSTSGANVLTF.